The clone carrying this TCR beta chain has just a few counts. Its specificity is not known. The same CDR3 also results from other DNA sequences found in this sample. Germline V CDR1 and CDR2: LNHDA, SQIVND (reference sequence). This CDR3 has 16 residues. The junction had 3 bases not matched to a gene; V was cut back by 2 bases and J by 2 bases. Markers CD45RO/CCR7/CD25/CD127/CD95/CD27 served to sort CD4+ naive, central memory, regulatory and stem cell-like memory cells. The authors reverse transcribed all of the isolated RNA, so sequencing captured expressed TCRB transcripts. The data were produced by immunoSEQ multiplex PCR, yet TCRdb's version contains in-frame clones alone and is incomplete. The sample shows about 320,000 clones, 12% to 15% of them seen only once. The sample originates from a study of beta chain features in type 1 diabetes. General study findings and limits: Short templates might get an advantage during PCR, and this would be equal in patients and controls. There was no resolution here of whether HLA type influences TCRB rearrangement. Patients' naive, central memory and regulatory TCRB repertoires appeared more alike than those of healthy donors.

The chain is built from TRBV19 and TRBJ2-3, with 11 bases matching TRBD2. The sample consisted of central memory CD4+ T cells from blood. The TCR originated in a man aged 25 to 40 in good health. The CDR3 nucleotides read TGTGCCAGTAGTATAAGACTAGCGGGAAACACAGATACGCAGTATTTT. Translation: CASSIRLAGNTDTQYF.